This T cell receptor beta chain was sequenced for a study of cytomegalovirus exposure and HLA in healthy donors (dated by TCRdb to 2015 to 2018). Looking at the study overall: An earlier analysis of some 500 of the donors reported about 290 Gb of sequence data and approximately 110 million unique TCR beta sequences from 150 million to 200 million T cells. Rather than drawing on any new phenotypic data, the later analysis identified candidate immune exposures from TCR beta sequences and the way those sequences occurred across donors. A later genetic analysis took genome-wide SNP genotypes for 398 of the 666 donors and used that subset as a discovery cohort. Of the 300 to 450 genotyped donors, over 65% fell in the genetic ancestry cluster associated with self-reported Caucasian donors. High-throughput TCR immunosequencing, statistical association of individual TCRs with disease status, and machine learning were combined to predict cytomegalovirus infection status. The study aimed to test whether cataloging public T cell receptors could reveal signatures of past pathogen exposure. A later analysis re-examined previously published TCR beta repertoires from roughly 720 donors and added high-resolution HLA genotyping to investigate patterns of TCR occurrence. Every repertoire in the discovery cohort had been generated on one and the same sequencing platform. HLA typing covered class I and class II loci at four-digit resolution. The number of typed donors differed by locus: about 629-630 for A, B, C, DRB1 and DQB1; some 500 for DQA1; over 600 for DPA1; and about 450 for DPB1. Donor age, sex, ethnicity and CMV serostatus were compiled alongside the repertoire data. Among 300 to 450 genotyped donors of the cohort, an average of approximately 240,000 unique TCR beta nucleotide sequences were sequenced per donor, about a sixth of them non-productive. An early release covering approximately 600 HLA-typed donors comprised about 290 gigabases of sequencing data and 85 million to 100 million unique TCR sequences. In addition to the first cohort of several hundred subjects, a separate validation cohort of 100 to 150 different subjects was used. The study used immunosequencing to profile the T cell repertoires of 666 subjects and linked those repertoires to cytomegalovirus serostatus. To decide whether each TCR beta V gene segment behaved as functional or pseudogenic, an earlier analysis of nearly 600 of the donors relied on high-throughput TCR beta sequencing. Roughly five DR-DQ haplotypes were treated as single units for association and clustering because of strong linkage in the cohort.

General conclusions and limits of the study: Three of the identified cytomegalovirus-associated TCR beta chains were confirmed in vitro to be specific for cytomegalovirus antigens. Strong co-occurrence of HLA alleles, especially DR and DQ, made assigning TCR associations to individual alleles difficult. The classifier was reported to diagnose cytomegalovirus status with high specificity and sensitivity in both the original cohort and the validation cohort. A total of roughly 160 TCR beta chains were listed by the study as associated with cytomegalovirus. While some public TCRs were present in many individuals, most TCR sequences turned up only very rarely across donors. Because the 87-base-pair reads could not distinguish some IMGT-functional V segments, including TRBV6-2 and TRBV6-3, those segments were excluded. A cluster of highly shared sequence variants was judged likely to represent a technical artifact of the sequencing pipeline. Because counts were too low, under 20 rarely observed V segments, including chromosome 9 orphons, were left out of the earlier analysis of 500 to 650 of the donors. A later analysis found that HLA-associated TCR beta chains were more clonally expanded and had lower generation probabilities than equally common non-associated chains. Compared with the approximately 710-donor mean, donors in an Asian-associated ancestry cluster had fewer N-insertions in productive TCRs, according to a later genetic analysis. A later analysis found that most CMV-associated TCR beta chains appeared HLA-restricted, with HLA associations seemingly driven largely by CMV exposure. According to the authors, the approach could potentially be generalized to other disease states and immunological phenotypes. According to a later analysis, TCR association rates differed among HLA loci, with DRB1 alleles showing the most associated TCRs and HLA-C alleles showing the fewest. An association between a missense DCLRE1C variant and V-gene and J-gene trimming of TCR beta chains was found in a later genetic analysis and replicated in an independent cohort. In an earlier analysis of approximately 590 of the donors, most TCR beta V segments were observed in productive rearrangements about 87% or about 30% of the time, broadly matching IMGT annotations. Correlated functional status among segregating V segments might reflect linkage disequilibrium, but an unknown experimental factor could not be ruled out. Immune exposure information for the cohort was limited to CMV serostatus. At a false discovery rate of 0.05, a later analysis linked 15,000 to 20,000 TCR beta sequences to specific HLA alleles. Several of the top co-occurrence clusters appeared to be linked to parvovirus B19, influenza, CMV and Epstein-Barr virus, according to a later analysis. This cohort had only TCR beta chains sequenced, and the lack of alpha or paired-chain data limited which features could be detected. Because HLA typing was unavailable for some donors at each locus, only the typed subset was used in association tests. A further reported finding was that TCR beta sequences accurately predicted the HLA-A and HLA-B alleles for most subjects in the first cohort. Roughly uniform sequencing depth across donors was assumed in presence/absence analyses, although this assumption may not hold.

In total, approximately 610 healthy bone marrow donors made up the cohort. All cohort members were sampled while nominally healthy, although unrecorded immune exposures were likely present. Of the 666 cohort members, nearly 300 had a positive CMV serostatus and approximately 400 had a negative one, while no CMV serostatus was recorded for the donor. A peripheral blood sample was provided by each donor, and peripheral blood mononuclear cells were used for TCR beta sequencing. Genomic DNA was extracted from the blood cell samples with the Qiagen DNeasy Blood Extraction Kit. From cysteine to phenylalanine, the CDR3 is 13 amino acids long. Of the read, only the CDR3 DNA is kept; its 39 bases are in frame from base 1. At the junction V is shortened by 5 bases and J by 13 bases, with 20 bases in between. The germline V gene provides CDR1 SQVTM and CDR2 ANQGSEA. In the case of this clone: Its binding antigen is unknown. Base qualities were left out, and no much larger clone turns up one base away.

The library relied on the immunoSEQ multiplex PCR assay. For the multiplex PCR, a mixture combining 60 forward primers for TCR Vbeta segments and 13 reverse primers for TCR Jbeta segments was used. Amplification of the CDR3 region of rearranged TCR beta genes was performed with a multiplex PCR assay on genomic DNA. On the Illumina HiSeq System, the amplified TCR beta libraries were sequenced as 87-base-pair reads. Per the authors' processing: A later analysis counted some 74 million unique TCR beta chains across the 666 repertoires, and some 11 million of these chains were shared by at least two donors. Raw reads were error-corrected and collapsed into unique sequences by a nearest-neighbor algorithm in which closely related sequences were merged to remove PCR and sequencing errors. Alignment of CDR3 sequences to IMGT reference sequences was used to assign V, D and J gene segments. For a sequence to be retained, at least a six-nucleotide match to both a V gene segment and a J gene segment was required. Rearrangements were called productive when the CDR3 lacked stop codons and stayed in frame with V and J; all others were non-productive. CDR3 was defined by IMGT convention, running from the second conserved V-encoded cysteine to the conserved J-encoded phenylalanine. The earlier analysis of approximately 590 of the donors excluded any sequence lacking an unambiguous match to a single V gene segment. An earlier analysis of about 590 of the donors classified V segments as functional when productive rearrangements were above 56.7% and as segregating when the standard deviation between donors was above 5%. A statistical classification framework was built to diagnose cytomegalovirus status from the catalog of TCR beta chain sequences. In a later analysis, TCR nucleotide sequences were compared against IMGT/GENE-DB human TR gene sequences so that V and J genes could be assigned. The TCRdist pipeline was used in a later analysis to assign CDR3 sequences and most-parsimonious VDJ recombination scenarios. In a later analysis, every TCR beta chain was defined by the combination of its CDR3 amino acid sequence and its V-gene family, and reads without a unique V-gene family were dropped. A later analysis removed roughly 590 highly shared, low-generation-probability nucleotide sequences to deal with suspected cross-contamination and a sequencing artifact. A later analysis calculated a clonal expansion index for each public chain from normalized within-repertoire ranks of inferred template counts. Generation probabilities in a later analysis came from a VDJ recombination model fitted to out-of-frame rearrangements, and those results were checked against IGoR. In a later analysis, TCR-TCR, TCR-HLA and TCR-CMV co-occurrence was scored with hypergeometric tests, and a repertoire-size bias correction was applied to TCR pairs. False discovery rates were estimated in a later analysis by permuting HLA or CMV assignments 20 times. In a later analysis, co-occurring TCRs were grouped with DBSCAN, and TCRdist sequence similarity was added when clustering was performed within HLA-allele-positive subsets. Repertoires with fewer than 30,000 or more than 120,000 public chains, plus five repertoires with anomalous nucleotide sharing, were excluded from co-occurrence clustering. The immuneACCESS repertoire file appears here via TCRdb, limited to in-frame rearrangements. These files lack a portion of the clones; in checked studies, under half of the deficit traces to unresolved V genes, and the cause of the others is not known. V and J calls and clone size are given by that table; D and trimming were obtained from the DNA. The sample has some 130,000 clones on record, approximately 61% of them singletons. The top ten clonotypes cover around 1.6% of the sample.

The material sequenced was PBMCs. The rearrangement combines TRBV29-1 with TRBJ1-4; D gene: possibly TRBD1, on 6 matching bases. This clonotype was obtained from a human donor in good health. The bases are TGCAGCGTTAAAGGGGACACAGCCCTCGGACTGTTTTTT. The encoded protein is CSVKGDTALGLFF.